This TCR beta chain was identified during a study of control samples from healthy donors and cancer patients (dated by TCRdb to about 2020). Comment on this clone: Its antigen specificity is not known. The record has no base qualities; no much larger clone is one base away.

Its CDR3 holds 13 amino acids, cysteine through phenylalanine. Only CDR3 DNA is held: 39 bases, read in frame from base 1. CDR1 and CDR2 are drawn from the germline V gene (reference sequence): MNHNY, SVGAGI. V is pared back by 7 bases and J by 4 bases, with 13 bases lying between the germline termini. The protocol used for the library was the immunoSEQ multiplex PCR assay. This is the immuneACCESS table as TCRdb keeps it, with only in-frame sequences that have V and J called. A part of the clones is gone; compared with another copy, unresolved V genes explain less than half, and the rest is unexplained. In all, the sample holds some 96,000 clones, and more than 85% of those were seen once. The ten biggest clones cover 18% of the sample.

The chain employs TRBV6-6 and TRBJ1-1; too little of a D gene remains to name it. Material: blood. The sequence derives from a woman aged 50 to 60 in good health. The CDR3 reads CASKAGTGTEAFF. The nucleotides read TGTGCCAGCAAAGCAGGTACGGGCACTGAAGCTTTCTTT.